Listed here are 21 T cell receptor beta chains from one sample, sequenced in a study of T cells in Graves' hyperthyroidism and ophthalmopathy. There were TCR beta CDR3 regions amplified from RNA transcripts. First-round RT-PCR targeting the TCR CDR3 was performed with the HTBI primer set. TCRdb re-called the multiplex PCR reads through MiXCR, storing one row per CDR3 protein. The data hold approximately 640,000 distinct CDR3 sequences, with about 45% observed a single time. The sequenced sample was peripheral blood or thyroid tissue (not recorded which). The receptor source for this set is an adult man with Graves' disease, either hyperthyroidism or ophthalmopathy (not recorded which).

A note on this clonotype: No conserved phenylalanine or tryptophan ends this CDR3, so it is likely a read error. The chain has TRBV7-9 and TRBJ2-7, with a tentative D call TRBD1 (6 bases). Between the trimmed V and J ends, which lost 3 bases and 6 bases, there was a span of 18 bases. Per the germline V gene, CDR1 is SEHNR and CDR2 is FQNEAQ (reference sequence). The CDR3 totals 15 residues. This CDR3 reads CASSFFGQGLSEQYL. The CDR3, as DNA: TGTGCCAGCAGCTTTTTCGGGCAGGGGTTGTCCGAGCAGTACCTC.

A few counts support this clonotype. The rearrangement uses TRBV6-1 and TRBJ2-7, with D unclear. CDR1 is MNHNS, CDR2 SASEGT, per germline. With 5 bases removed from V and 4 bases from J, the gap between germline ends came to 9 bases. This CDR3 comprises 12 residues. In DNA form, the CDR3 reads TGTGCCAGCAGTCGATATGAATACGAGCAGTACTTC. Amino acids: CASSRYEYEQYF.

The rearrangement joins TRBV10-3 to TRBJ2-7, with D hard to call. V lost 10 bases and J 3 bases, leaving 19 bases between the germline ends. The germline gives CDR1 ENHRY, CDR2 SYGVKD. CDR3 size: 14 residues. The CDR3 region is CASRLRGDLYEQYF. For the CDR3, the DNA is TGTGCCAGCAGGCTCCGCGGAGACCTCTACGAGCAGTACTTC.

This clonotype was counted many times. The chain combines TRBV6-5 with TRBJ2-2; D uncertain. Germline CDR1 reads MNHEY; CDR2 reads SVGAGI. Trimming removed 6 bases at V and 3 bases at J, with 2 bases between. This CDR3 spans 11 amino acids. The CDR3 DNA reads TGTGCCAGCAGGGACACCGGGGAGCTGTTTTTT. It codes for CASRDTGELFF.

V and J are TRBV20-1 and TRBJ1-3, with D unclear. V was shortened by 2 bases and J by 0 bases, with 8 bases between the two germline ends. Per germline, CDR1 DFQATT and CDR2 SNEGSKA (reference sequence). The CDR3 consists of 14 residues. The DNA of the CDR3 is TGCAGTGCTAGACCGACACCCTCTGGAAACACCATATATTTT. Its protein is CSARPTPSGNTIYF.

This clonotype was seen a single time. The CDR3, as DNA: TGCAGTGCTCAAACAGGGGGCGACTATGGCTACACCTTC. Translating it yields CSAQTGGDYGYTF. The V and J genes are TRBV20-1 and TRBJ1-2; 9 bases are shared with TRBD1. This CDR3 contains 13 residues. Trimming took 5 bases from V and 3 from J; bases not matched to a gene: 4. Germline CDR1 reads DFQATT; CDR2 reads SNEGSKA (reference sequence).

The gene calls are TRBV20-1 and TRBJ1-1; D call uncertain. Germline CDR1 is DFQATT and CDR2 is SNEGSKA (reference sequence). Trimming pared 1 base from V and 0 bases from J, leaving 18 bases between. This CDR3 contains 17 residues. CDR3: CSARGIPHVSLNTEAFF. Here the CDR3 DNA reads TGCAGTGCTAGAGGGATTCCCCACGTAAGCCTGAACACTGAAGCTTTCTTT.

The V gene is TRBV19, the J gene TRBJ2-2; D not resolved. The V gene lost 8 bases and the J gene lost 0 bases, with 10 bases spanning the gap. CDR1 and CDR2 from the germline V gene are LNHDA and SQIVND (reference sequence). This CDR3 region has 14 residues. The chain's CDR3 is CASAAGANTGELFF. CDR3 sequence (DNA): TGTGCCAGTGCTGCCGGCGCGAACACCGGGGAGCTGTTTTTT.

Details on this clonotype: The junction departs from the called germline gene at one end, perhaps through a read error. The CDR3 coding sequence is TGTGCCAGCAGCGCTTACCGACTAGCGGGGCCCTACGAGCGGTACTTC. The encoded protein is CASSAYRLAGPYERYF. The chain has TRBV7-8 and TRBJ2-7; 11 nucleotides align to TRBD2. The CDR3 totals 16 residues. Germline CDR1 reads SGHVS; CDR2 reads FQNEAQ.

Here the CDR3 reads CATSRERQPQYF. The CDR3 DNA reads as TGTGCCACCAGCAGAGAACGCCAGCCCCAGTACTTC. V and J are TRBV15 and TRBJ2-5, with unresolved D. The CDR3 extends over 12 amino acids. The V gene's germline CDR1 is LNHNV and CDR2 YYDKDF (reference sequence). V was cut by 0 bases and J by 9 bases, with 8 bases left in between.

In this sample, this clonotype turned up many times. The chain employs TRBV10-3 and TRBJ1-1, with 8 nucleotides matching TRBD1. CDR1 is ENHRY and CDR2 is SYGVKD in the germline V gene. This CDR3 contains 14 residues. V was clipped by 6 bases and J by 1 base; unmatched bases: 4. The CDR3 reads CAISPTGANTEAFF. CDR3 coding DNA: TGTGCCATCAGCCCGACAGGGGCGAACACTGAAGCTTTCTTT.

This clonotype was seen at least ten times. The J gene is TRBJ1-4, the V gene TRBV15; D might be TRBD1 (5 bases). V shed 0 bases and J shed 3 bases, with 8 bases lying between them. CDR1 and CDR2 (germline): LNHNV, YYDKDF (reference sequence). The CDR3 consists of 15 residues. CDR3 sequence: CATSRDRGSNEKLFF. As DNA, the CDR3 is TGTGCCACCAGCAGAGATCGGGGGTCTAATGAAAAACTGTTTTTT.

With regard to this clonotype: A much larger clone differs from this one at a single base, so this may be a read error. This sequence joins TRBV10-3 and TRBJ2-5; D is unresolved. In germline, CDR1 is ENHRY, CDR2 SYGVKD. The CDR3 extends over 15 amino acids. This CDR3 is CASSYNLINMATQYF. DNA for the CDR3: TGTGCCAGCAGTTACAATCTTATTAATATGGCGACCCAGTACTTC.

This clonotype was counted a single time. V and J are TRBV12-3 or TRBV12-4 and TRBJ2-7, with D tentatively TRBD1 (5 bases). The CDR3 is made up of 12 amino acids. CDR3 amino acids: CASGWTWDEQYF. DNA of the CDR3: TGTGCTAGTGGTTGGACATGGGACGAGCAGTACTTC.

Details on this clonotype: Germline and junction disagree at one end, which may indicate a read error. CDR3 DNA sequence: TGCAGCGTTGACAAGGAGGGGGCTGGTGGCTACATCTTC. Its translation is CSVDKEGAGGYIF. The genes are TRBV29-1 and TRBJ1-2, with TRBD1 matching 7 bases. CDR3 length: 13 amino acids. In germline, CDR1 is SQVTM, CDR2 ANQGSEA. The whole variable domain, filled in from reference TRBV29-1 and TRBJ1-2, reads SAVISQKPSRDICQRGTSLTIQCQVDSQVTMMFWYRQQPGQSLTLIATANQGSEATYESGFVIDKFPISRPNLTFSTLTVSNMSPEDSSIYLCSVDKEGAGGYIFGSGTRLTVV.

This chain connects TRBV24-1 to TRBJ1-1; possibly TRBD1 for D (6 bases). CDR3 length: 16 amino acids. Trimming removed 5 bases from V and 4 bases from J, with 19 bases in between. From germline, CDR1 is KGHDR and CDR2 SFDVKD. The DNA of the CDR3 is TGTGCCACCAGTGGTCACAGGGTGATTATGGCCACTGAAGCTTTCTTT. Protein sequence: CATSGHRVIMATEAFF.

This clonotype has at least ten counts. This CDR3 reads CASRPWTSTGETQYF. CDR3 nucleotides: TGTGCCAGCAGACCCTGGACTAGCACGGGGGAGACCCAGTACTTC. The chain combines TRBV9 with TRBJ2-5, with 8 bases fitting TRBD2. This CDR3 comprises 15 residues. Germline loops: CDR1 SGDLS, CDR2 YYNGEE. V dropped 5 bases and J dropped 5; count of bases not matched to a gene: 11.

The chain joins TRBV29-1 to TRBJ2-7; TRBD2 agrees at 14 bases. J was trimmed by 5 bases and V by 6 bases; bases with no gene match: 6. Germline V gene lookup returns CDR1 SQVTM and CDR2 ANQGSEA. The CDR3 contains 14 residues. The CDR3 DNA sequence: TGCAGCGTGAGGACTAGCGGGGGGAATGACGAGCAGTACTTC. It specifies CSVRTSGGNDEQYF.

The sample holds a few counts of this clonotype. This chain uses TRBV5-1 with TRBJ1-1, with D possibly being TRBD1 (5 bases). CDR1 SGHRS and CDR2 YFSETQ come from the germline V gene. The ends were cut back, 9 bases at V and 1 base at J, with 19 bases in the middle. The CDR3 length is 15 residues. CDR3 region: CATRFVGGGNTEAFF. The DNA for the CDR3 is TGCGCCACGCGCTTTGTCGGGGGGGGGAACACTGAAGCTTTCTTT.

The chain couples TRBV12-3 or TRBV12-4 to TRBJ2-7, with D uncertain. The V end was cut by 6 bases, the J end by 5 bases, with 20 bases between. CDR3 length: 15 residues. CDR3 loop: CASRSPLFGVHEQYF. In DNA, the CDR3 is TGTGCCAGCAGGAGCCCCCTTTTTGGGGTCCACGAGCAGTACTTC.

The J gene is TRBJ1-5, the V gene TRBV29-1; D is unresolved. This CDR3 comprises 12 residues. V lost 6 bases and J 4 bases, leaving 10 bases between the germline ends. Germline V CDR1 and CDR2: SQVTM, ANQGSEA. The CDR3 loop is CSVGYGNQPQHF. DNA of the CDR3: TGCAGCGTGGGGTATGGGAATCAGCCCCAGCATTTT.